This T cell receptor (beta chain) came from a study of blood T cell repertoires in COVID-19. At the level of the study: Acute and convalescent COVID-19 specimens originated in the United States, Italy and Spain. In each case, the material was cDNA or gDNA derived from T cells, B-cell-depleted T cells, or PBMCs.

In Seattle, patients joined the study during active infection and were tracked longitudinally. As handled by the study authors: Amplifying reference gene primers gave estimates of nucleated cell counts. Produced via immunoSEQ multiplex PCR; TCRdb's table is partial and in-frame only. V and J calls and clone size come straight from that table; D and trimming were deduced from the DNA. Of 150,000 or so clones in the sample, 79% are singletons; the top ten hold more than 6.5%. CDR3 length: 19 amino acids. Germline assignment: CDR1 LNHDA and CDR2 SQIVND (reference sequence). Trimming cost V 2 bases and J 4 bases; bases outside gene matches: 11.

The sequence came from a woman in her sixties or seventies with COVID-19, enrolled during active disease. The chain links TRBV19 to TRBJ2-4, with 13 bases lining up with TRBD2. What was sequenced was peripheral blood. The CDR3 coding sequence is TGTGCCAGTAGTATACTACCGCGGGGACTAGCGGGAAGTAAAAACATTCAGTACTTC. This gives the protein CASSILPRGLAGSKNIQYF.